This TCR beta chain was recovered during a study of blood T cell repertoires in COVID-19. Study-level information: The United States, Italy and Spain provided the acute and convalescent COVID-19 samples.

The CDR3 totals 20 residues. In the original processing: Scientists estimated how many nucleated cells there were by amplifying reference gene primers. Profiling relied on immunoSEQ multiplex PCR, and the TCRdb table lists in-frame clones only, not all of them. The D gene and trimming were derived from the DNA, and the V and J assignments and clone size from that table. The table has approximately 69,000 clones, roughly 79% seen once. The chain combines TRBV21-1 with TRBJ2-5; the DNA was not used to check the table's D call, TRBD2. TRBV21-1 counts as a pseudogene. This sequence originates from a human donor in a cohort sampled during active COVID-19. Sequencing was carried out using peripheral blood. DNA for the CDR3: TGTGCCAGCAGCAAAACTCAAGGGTCGGGACTAGCTGCGTGTAGGGAGACCCAGTACTTC. It translates to CASSKTQGSGLAACRETQYF.